This T cell receptor (beta chain) was sequenced in a study of T cell responses to AZD1222 COVID-19 vaccine. V lost 1 base and J lost 7; bases outside the gene matches: 6. Germline values: CDR1 MGHRA, CDR2 YSYEKL. The CDR3 sequence is 14 residues long. Whole-study results and caveats: Per reports, nearly half of all spike-specific TCRs target regions that are unmutated in variants.

Sequencing used immunoSEQ multiplex PCR; TCRdb keeps in-frame clones, though not all of them. The profile shows roughly 120,000 clones, about 90% of them singletons. As to this clone: What it binds is not known.

The J gene is TRBJ2-7, the V gene TRBV4-1, with TRBD2 matching over 8 bases. The starting material was peripheral blood, obtained 28 days after the second AZD1222 dose. The receptor was derived from an adult who received the AZD1222 COVID-19 vaccine. The CDR3 sequence: CASSQAGGDGEQYF. Here the CDR3 DNA reads TGCGCCAGCAGCCAAGCGGGAGGGGATGGGGAGCAGTACTTC.